Each of the 26 T cell receptor beta chains below was sequenced from the same sample in a study of cytomegalovirus exposure and HLA in healthy donors. Clones were sequenced by immunoSEQ multiplex PCR, and TCRdb holds only the in-frame ones, with some missing. The sample lists 70,000 to 80,000 clones, 94% occurring once. Input material: PBMCs. Receptors originate from a woman between 18 and 29 years old in good health and CMV-seronegative.

V usage is TRBV9 and J usage is TRBJ1-5; D is uncertain. Germline V gene lookup returns CDR1 SGDLS and CDR2 YYNGEE. Deletions cut 0 bases from V and 2 bases from J, with 12 bases between. This CDR3 is built from 16 residues. The CDR3: CASSVDAGEGNQPQHF. In nucleotides, the CDR3 is TGTGCCAGCAGCGTAGACGCGGGAGAGGGCAATCAGCCCCAGCATTTT.

The rearrangement uses TRBV7-9 and TRBJ2-1; D is ambiguous. V was cut by 1 base and J by 2 bases, with 9 bases left in between. CDR3 length: 15 amino acids. Germline-derived CDR1 and CDR2 are SEHNR and FQNEAQ (reference sequence). For the CDR3, the DNA is TGTGCCAGCAGCTTAGACAGCCCTCCCTACAATGAGCAGTTCTTC. Its protein product is CASSLDSPPYNEQFF.

The V call is TRBV14, the J call TRBJ1-5; weak D call: TRBD1 (6 bases). V was clipped by 4 bases and J by 4 bases, with 11 bases between them. CDR1 is SGHDN and CDR2 is FVKESK in the germline V gene. The CDR3 loop spans 14 amino acids. CDR3 residues: CASSPQGYNQPQHF. In nucleotides, the CDR3 is TGTGCCAGCAGCCCACAGGGTTATAATCAGCCCCAGCATTTT.

The rearrangement uses TRBV2 and TRBJ2-5, with 7 bases lining up with TRBD1. Germline values: CDR1 SNHLY, CDR2 FYNNEI. CDR3 length equals 12 residues. V was pared by 6 bases and J by 5 bases, with 3 bases of the junction left unmatched. CDR3 coding DNA: TGTGCCAGCAGGACGACAGGGGAGACCCAGTACTTC. It specifies CASRTTGETQYF.

The chain is built from TRBV7-9 and TRBJ2-7; 11 bases line up with TRBD2. J was trimmed by 3 bases and V by 5 bases; bases with no gene match: 9. Per the germline V gene, CDR1 is SEHNR and CDR2 is FQNEAQ (reference sequence). This CDR3 has 16 amino acids. The CDR3 DNA is TGTGCCAGCAGCACGACCCCTAGCGGGAGGTACTACGAGCAGTACTTC. Protein sequence: CASSTTPSGRYYEQYF.

The V gene is TRBV28, the J gene TRBJ1-1; TRBD1 agrees at 8 bases. From germline, CDR1 is MDHEN and CDR2 SYDVKM. This CDR3 has 16 residues. V shed 2 bases, J shed 5 bases, and the junction held 10 bases outside the gene matches. The CDR3 loop is CASSLRTDRVGTEAFF. Here the CDR3 DNA reads TGTGCCAGCAGTTTACGAACGGACAGGGTAGGGACTGAAGCTTTCTTT.

This clone was seen a single time. The chain joins TRBV19 to TRBJ2-1; 7 bases are a match to TRBD2. CDR1 and CDR2 from the germline V gene are LNHDA and SQIVND (reference sequence). The length of the CDR3 is 16 residues. V lost 5 bases to trimming and J lost 0 bases; unmatched junction nucleotides: 7. CDR3 residues: CASSGRGVSSYNEQFF. In DNA, the CDR3 is TGTGCCAGTAGTGGCCGGGGGGTGAGCTCCTACAATGAGCAGTTCTTC.

The chain joins TRBV2 to TRBJ2-6, with D perhaps TRBD1 (6 bases). The ends were cut back, 6 bases at V and 3 bases at J, with 9 bases in the middle. The CDR3 is 14 residues long. CDR1 is SNHLY and CDR2 is FYNNEI in the germline V gene. The CDR3, as DNA: TGTGCCAGCAGGGTAGGGGGTGGGGCCAACGTCCTGACTTTC. Its protein is CASRVGGGANVLTF.

V and J are TRBV19 and TRBJ2-1; D is ambiguous. The germline V gene has CDR1 LNHDA and CDR2 SQIVND (reference sequence). CDR3 length equals 14 residues. Trimming left V 3 bases short and J 3 bases short, with 9 bases between. The CDR3 region is CASSIPPYYNEQFF. CDR3 DNA: TGTGCCAGTAGTATCCCCCCTTACTACAATGAGCAGTTCTTC.

DNA for the CDR3: TGTGCCAGCACCCCTACAGGGGGTTTATATGGCTACACCTTC. It codes for CASTPTGGLYGYTF. The chain joins TRBV6-5 to TRBJ1-2, with 8 bases matching TRBD1. V dropped 7 bases and J dropped 5; count of bases not matched to a gene: 9. The CDR3 runs to 14 residues. Germline lookup yields CDR1 MNHEY and CDR2 SVGAGI.

The chain is built from TRBV6-5 and TRBJ2-6, with D hard to call. Germline assignment: CDR1 MNHEY and CDR2 SVGAGI. The CDR3 is made up of 15 amino acids. Trimming stripped 5 bases from V and 1 base from J, with 9 bases between. CDR3 protein: CASSRHLSGANVLTF. CDR3 nucleotides: TGTGCCAGCAGTAGACACCTATCTGGGGCCAACGTCCTGACTTTC.

The chain employs TRBV28 and TRBJ2-7; 10 nucleotides match TRBD2. V was pared by 6 bases and J by 3 bases, with 23 bases of the junction left unmatched. The CDR3 runs 20 residues. CDR1 and CDR2 from the germline V gene are MDHEN and SYDVKM. The CDR3 here is CASSSSTLAGVSLSGYEQYF. DNA of the CDR3: TGTGCCAGCAGCTCGAGTACTCTAGCGGGAGTATCTTTATCGGGCTACGAGCAGTACTTC.

The rearrangement links TRBV27 to TRBJ2-1; 9 nucleotides agree with TRBD1. CDR1 is MNHEY and CDR2 is SMNVEV in the germline V gene (reference sequence). J was trimmed by 2 bases and V by 10 bases; bases with no gene match: 6. This CDR3 comprises 14 residues. CDR3 protein: CATQQGATYNEQFF. DNA of the CDR3: TGTGCCACCCAACAGGGGGCAACCTACAATGAGCAGTTCTTC.

The chain is built from TRBV4-3 and TRBJ2-5, with TRBD2 matching over 9 bases. The CDR3 is made up of 13 amino acids. CDR1 LGHNA and CDR2 YSLEER come from the germline V gene. Unmatched junction bases numbered 0, after V lost 4 bases and J lost 3 bases. The DNA for the CDR3 is TGCGCCAGCAGCCCTAGCGGGGAAGAGACCCAGTACTTC. This gives the protein CASSPSGEETQYF.

The chain employs TRBV4-2 and TRBJ1-1, with D unresolved. The germline gives CDR1 LGHNA, CDR2 YNFKEQ. This CDR3 comprises 14 residues. Trimming pared 4 bases from V and 1 base from J, leaving 10 bases between. CDR3 bases: TGTGCCAGCAGCCCGTTTAATTCGAACACTGAAGCTTTCTTT. It codes for CASSPFNSNTEAFF.

V gene TRBV6-1 combines with J gene TRBJ2-1; D remains unclear. Germline CDR1 is MNHNS and CDR2 is SASEGT. This CDR3 comprises 14 residues. V lost 2 bases and J 0 bases, leaving 5 bases between the germline ends. The CDR3 DNA sequence: TGTGCCAGCAGTGAAATCTCCTCCTACAATGAGCAGTTCTTC. Translation: CASSEISSYNEQFF.

J is TRBJ2-2 and V is TRBV29-1, with no clear D. The CDR3 is 12 amino acids. V shed 4 bases and J shed 6 bases, with 9 bases lying between them. Germline assignment: CDR1 SQVTM and CDR2 ANQGSEA. The CDR3 nucleotides read TGCAGCGTTGCCCTATCCGCCGGGGAGCTGTTTTTT. Amino acid sequence: CSVALSAGELFF.

The gene calls are TRBV6-5 and TRBJ1-1; 11 bases are shared with TRBD1. The CDR3 consists of 14 residues. The V and J ends lost 5 bases and 6 bases, in that order; junction bases with no gene match: 5. CDR1 MNHEY and CDR2 SVGAGI come from the germline V gene. CDR3 bases: TGTGCCAGCAGTCCGGACAGGGGGCGGCCTGAAGCTTTCTTT. Translating it yields CASSPDRGRPEAFF.

The rearrangement links TRBV20-1 to TRBJ2-1, with 7 nucleotides matching TRBD2. CDR1 and CDR2 (germline): DFQATT, SNEGSKA (reference sequence). The CDR3 is 11 amino acids. V shed 3 bases and J 10 bases; nucleotides not matched to a gene: 3. The CDR3 spells CSASRGGEQFF. CDR3 bases: TGCAGTGCTAGCCGCGGGGGAGAGCAGTTCTTC.

V gene TRBV29-1 combines with J gene TRBJ2-1, with 13 bases matching TRBD2. CDR3 length: 18 amino acids. Trimming removed 5 bases from V and 7 bases from J; junction bases left unmatched: 17. CDR1 is SQVTM and CDR2 is ANQGSEA in the germline V gene. CDR3: CSVFGLAGVNPIRNEQFF. DNA of the CDR3: TGCAGCGTTTTCGGACTAGCGGGGGTGAACCCAATAAGGAATGAGCAGTTCTTC.

The chain uses TRBV4-2 and TRBJ1-3, with no clear D. In germline, CDR1 is LGHNA, CDR2 YNFKEQ. Between the trimmed V and J ends, which lost 0 bases and 2 bases, there was a span of 23 bases. This CDR3 contains 20 residues. The DNA for the CDR3 is TGTGCCAGCAGCCAAGACCCACAGAGTTCGGCCCTTGTCACTGGAAACACCATATATTTT. Its protein is CASSQDPQSSALVTGNTIYF.

V usage is TRBV9 and J usage is TRBJ2-1; 13 bases match TRBD2. The junction had 3 bases not matched to a gene; V was cut back by 2 bases and J by 7 bases. The CDR3 totals 15 residues. Germline V gene lookup returns CDR1 SGDLS and CDR2 YYNGEE. CDR3 residues: CASSVTSGRGNEQFF. CDR3 coding DNA: TGTGCCAGCAGCGTCACTAGCGGGAGGGGGAATGAGCAGTTCTTC.

The chain joins TRBV18 to TRBJ1-1; 7 bases agree with TRBD1. The CDR3 is 14 amino acids. Germline CDR1 is KGHSH and CDR2 is LQKENI. V shed 4 bases, J shed 1 base, and the junction held 3 bases outside the gene matches. CDR3 nucleotides: TGTGCCAGCTCACGACAGGGCGGGAACACTGAAGCTTTCTTT. It specifies CASSRQGGNTEAFF.

DNA for the CDR3: TGTGCCAGCAGTTTATCGGGGGGTGCTAGCACTGAAGCTTTCTTT. Translated: CASSLSGGASTEAFF. The rearrangement links TRBV27 to TRBJ1-1; possibly TRBD1 for D (5 bases). Germline CDR1 MNHEY, CDR2 SMNVEV (reference sequence). The CDR3 covers 15 residues. V was cut by 0 bases and J by 4 bases, with 12 bases left in between.

This clone was counted a single time. This chain connects TRBV5-1 to TRBJ2-5, with a tentative D call TRBD2 (6 bases). V was trimmed by 3 bases and J by 9 bases, leaving 21 bases between them. The germline gives CDR1 SGHRS, CDR2 YFSETQ. The CDR3 totals 15 residues. CDR3 sequence: CASSSLPGELNPQYF. The CDR3 DNA follows: TGCGCCAGCAGCTCTTTGCCGGGAGAACTTAATCCCCAGTACTTC.

The chain uses TRBV5-1 and TRBJ1-2, with TRBD1 matching over 10 bases. This CDR3 region has 14 residues. V lost 4 bases, J lost 4 bases, and 4 bases stayed unmatched. The germline V gene has CDR1 SGHRS and CDR2 YFSETQ. For the CDR3, the DNA is TGCGCCAGCAGCGGAAGGACAGGGGGCTATGGCTACACCTTC. Translated: CASSGRTGGYGYTF.